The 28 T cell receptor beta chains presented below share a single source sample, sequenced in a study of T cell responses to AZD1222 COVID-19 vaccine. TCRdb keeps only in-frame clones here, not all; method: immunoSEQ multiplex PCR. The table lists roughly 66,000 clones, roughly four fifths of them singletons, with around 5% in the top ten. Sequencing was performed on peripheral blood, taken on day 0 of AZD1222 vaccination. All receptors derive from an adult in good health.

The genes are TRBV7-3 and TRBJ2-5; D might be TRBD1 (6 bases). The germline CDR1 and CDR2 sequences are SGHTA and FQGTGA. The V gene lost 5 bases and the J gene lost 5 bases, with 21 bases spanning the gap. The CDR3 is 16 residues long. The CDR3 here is CASSPASGGGAETQYF. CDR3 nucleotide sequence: TGTGCCAGCAGCCCCGCGTCGGGTGGGGGCGCGGAGACCCAGTACTTC.

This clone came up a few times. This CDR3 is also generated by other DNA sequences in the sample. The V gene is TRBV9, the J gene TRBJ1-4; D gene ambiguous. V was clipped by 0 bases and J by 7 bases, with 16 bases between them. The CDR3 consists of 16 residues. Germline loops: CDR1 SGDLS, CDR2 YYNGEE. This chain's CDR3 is CASSVGATREGEKLFF. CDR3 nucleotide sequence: TGTGCCAGCAGCGTAGGGGCGACCCGGGAGGGTGAAAAACTGTTTTTT.

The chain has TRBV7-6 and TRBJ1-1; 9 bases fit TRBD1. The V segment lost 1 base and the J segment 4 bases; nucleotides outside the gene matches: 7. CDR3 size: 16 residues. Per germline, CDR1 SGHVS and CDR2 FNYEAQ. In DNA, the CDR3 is TGTGCCAGCAGCTTAGACATGACAGGGGGAGGCACTGAAGCTTTCTTT. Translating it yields CASSLDMTGGGTEAFF. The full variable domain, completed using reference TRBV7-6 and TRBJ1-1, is GAGVSQSPRYKVTKRGQDVALRCDPISGHVSLYWYRQALGQGPEFLTYFNYEAQQDKSGLPNDRFSAERPEGSISTLTIQRTEQRDSAMYRCASSLDMTGGGTEAFFGQGTRLTVV.

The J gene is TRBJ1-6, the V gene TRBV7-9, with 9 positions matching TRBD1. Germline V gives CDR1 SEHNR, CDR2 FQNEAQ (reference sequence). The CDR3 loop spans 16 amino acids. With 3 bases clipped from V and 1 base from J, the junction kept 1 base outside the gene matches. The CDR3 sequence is CASSFDRGSYNSPLHF. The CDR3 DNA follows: TGTGCCAGCAGCTTTGACAGGGGGTCCTATAATTCACCCCTCCACTTT.

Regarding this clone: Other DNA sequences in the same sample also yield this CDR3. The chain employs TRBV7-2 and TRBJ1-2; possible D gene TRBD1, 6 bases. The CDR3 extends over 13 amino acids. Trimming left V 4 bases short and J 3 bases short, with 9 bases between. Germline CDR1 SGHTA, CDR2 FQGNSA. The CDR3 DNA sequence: TGTGCCAGCAGCTCACAGGGTTACTATGGCTACACCTTC. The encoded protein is CASSSQGYYGYTF.

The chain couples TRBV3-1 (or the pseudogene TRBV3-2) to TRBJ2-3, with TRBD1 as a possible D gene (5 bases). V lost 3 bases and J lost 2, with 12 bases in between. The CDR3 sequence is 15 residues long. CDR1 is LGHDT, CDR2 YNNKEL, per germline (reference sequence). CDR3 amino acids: CASSHDTGITDTQYF. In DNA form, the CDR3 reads TGTGCCAGCAGCCACGACACAGGAATCACAGATACGCAGTATTTT.

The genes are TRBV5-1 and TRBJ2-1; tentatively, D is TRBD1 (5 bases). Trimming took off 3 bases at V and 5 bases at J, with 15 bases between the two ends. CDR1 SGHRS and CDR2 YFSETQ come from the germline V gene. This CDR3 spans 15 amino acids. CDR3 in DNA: TGCGCCAGCAGCTCTAAAGGGGCAGGAGACAATGAGCAGTTCTTC. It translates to CASSSKGAGDNEQFF.

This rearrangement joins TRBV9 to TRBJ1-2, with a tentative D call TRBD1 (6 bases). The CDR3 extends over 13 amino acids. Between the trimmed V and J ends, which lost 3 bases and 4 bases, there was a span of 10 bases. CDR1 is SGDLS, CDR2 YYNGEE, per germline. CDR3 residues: CASSAGDIYGYTF. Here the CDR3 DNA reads TGTGCCAGCAGCGCTGGGGACATCTATGGCTACACCTTC.

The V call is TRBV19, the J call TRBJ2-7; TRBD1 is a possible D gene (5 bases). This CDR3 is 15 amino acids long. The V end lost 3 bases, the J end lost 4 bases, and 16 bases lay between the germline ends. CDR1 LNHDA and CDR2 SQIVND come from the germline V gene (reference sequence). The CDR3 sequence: CASSMGQGGWYEQYF. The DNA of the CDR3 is TGTGCCAGTAGTATGGGCCAGGGTGGCTGGTACGAGCAGTACTTC.

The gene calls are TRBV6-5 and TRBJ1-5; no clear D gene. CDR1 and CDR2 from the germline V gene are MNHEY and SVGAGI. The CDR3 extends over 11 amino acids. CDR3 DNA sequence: TGTGCATGGGTTGGGAATCAGCCCCAGCATTTT. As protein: CAWVGNQPQHF.

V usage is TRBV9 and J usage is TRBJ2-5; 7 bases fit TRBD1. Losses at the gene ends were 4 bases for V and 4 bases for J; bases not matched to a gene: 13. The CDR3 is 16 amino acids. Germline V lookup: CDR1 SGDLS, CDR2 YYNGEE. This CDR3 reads CASSPRQGSMGETQYF. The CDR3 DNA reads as TGTGCCAGCAGCCCCAGACAGGGAAGTATGGGAGAGACCCAGTACTTC.

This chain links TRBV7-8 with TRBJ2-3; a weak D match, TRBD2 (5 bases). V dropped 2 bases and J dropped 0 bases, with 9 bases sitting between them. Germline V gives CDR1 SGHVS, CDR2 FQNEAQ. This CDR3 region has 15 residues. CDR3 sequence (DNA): TGTGCCAGCAGCTTACGGGAATCCAGCACAGATACGCAGTATTTT. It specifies CASSLRESSTDTQYF.

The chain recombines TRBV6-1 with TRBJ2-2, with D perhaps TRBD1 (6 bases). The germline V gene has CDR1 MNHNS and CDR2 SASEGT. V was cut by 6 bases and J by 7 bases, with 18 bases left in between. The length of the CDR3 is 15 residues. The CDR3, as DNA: TGTGCCAGCAGAGATACGACAGGTCGTATCGGGGAGCTGTTTTTT. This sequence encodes CASRDTTGRIGELFF.

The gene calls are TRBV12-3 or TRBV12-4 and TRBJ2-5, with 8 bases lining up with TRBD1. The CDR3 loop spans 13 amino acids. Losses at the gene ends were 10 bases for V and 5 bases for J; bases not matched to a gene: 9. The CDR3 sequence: CATQTGVGETQYF. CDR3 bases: TGTGCCACTCAGACAGGGGTTGGCGAGACCCAGTACTTC.

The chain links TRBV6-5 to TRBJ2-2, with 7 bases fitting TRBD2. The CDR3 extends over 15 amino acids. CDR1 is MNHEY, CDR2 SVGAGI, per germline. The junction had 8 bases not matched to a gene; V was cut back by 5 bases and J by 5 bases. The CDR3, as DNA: TGTGCCAGCAGTACCCATAGCGGGCGGACCGGGGAGCTGTTTTTT. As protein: CASSTHSGRTGELFF.

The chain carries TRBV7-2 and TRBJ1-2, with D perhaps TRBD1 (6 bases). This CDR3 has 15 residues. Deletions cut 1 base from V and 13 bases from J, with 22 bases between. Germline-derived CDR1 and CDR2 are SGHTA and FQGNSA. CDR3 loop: CASSLEFAGGGAATF. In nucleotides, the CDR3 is TGTGCCAGCAGCTTAGAGTTTGCAGGAGGGGGTGCTGCCACCTTC.

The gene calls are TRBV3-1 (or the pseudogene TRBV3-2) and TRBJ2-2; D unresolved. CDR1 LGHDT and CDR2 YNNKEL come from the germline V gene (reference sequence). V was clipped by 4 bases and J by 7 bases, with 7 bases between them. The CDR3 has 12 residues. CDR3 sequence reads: CASSPGLGELFF. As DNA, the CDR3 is TGTGCCAGCAGCCCTGGGCTCGGGGAGCTGTTTTTT.

The CDR3 DNA sequence: TGCGCCAGCAGAGTGGGGACAGACTCAACTAATGAAAAACTGTTTTTT. Amino acids: CASRVGTDSTNEKLFF. The chain employs TRBV5-1 and TRBJ1-4, with 7 bases fitting TRBD1. V lost 5 bases and J lost 0; bases outside the gene matches: 7. This CDR3 is 16 amino acids long. Looked up from germline, CDR1 is SGHRS and CDR2 is YFSETQ.

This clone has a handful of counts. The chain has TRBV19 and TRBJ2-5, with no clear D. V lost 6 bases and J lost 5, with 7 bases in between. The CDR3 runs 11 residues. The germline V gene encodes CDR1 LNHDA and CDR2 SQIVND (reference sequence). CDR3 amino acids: CASRGMETQYF. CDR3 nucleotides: TGTGCCAGTAGGGGGATGGAGACCCAGTACTTC.

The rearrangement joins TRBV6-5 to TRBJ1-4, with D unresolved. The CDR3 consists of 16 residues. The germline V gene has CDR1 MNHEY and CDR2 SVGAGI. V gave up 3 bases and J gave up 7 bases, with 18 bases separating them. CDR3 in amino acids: CASSYSGVGAGEKLFF. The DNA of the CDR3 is TGTGCCAGCAGTTATTCTGGGGTCGGAGCGGGTGAAAAACTGTTTTTT.

CDR3 in amino acids: CASRAGQGHTGELFF. In DNA form, the CDR3 reads TGTGCCAGCAGGGCGGGACAGGGACACACCGGGGAGCTGTTTTTT. The chain employs TRBV5-5 and TRBJ2-2; 9 positions match TRBD1. CDR1 is SGHKS and CDR2 is YYEKEE in the germline V gene (reference sequence). Germline trimming cut 5 bases from V and 3 bases from J; bases unmatched to any gene: 5. The CDR3 totals 15 residues. Supplemented by reference TRBV5-5 and TRBJ2-2, the full variable domain reads DAGVTQSPTHLIKTRGQQVTLRCSPISGHKSVSWYQQVLGQGPQFIFQYYEKEERGRGNFPDRFSARQFPNYSSELNVNALLLGDSALYLCASRAGQGHTGELFFGEGSRLTVL.

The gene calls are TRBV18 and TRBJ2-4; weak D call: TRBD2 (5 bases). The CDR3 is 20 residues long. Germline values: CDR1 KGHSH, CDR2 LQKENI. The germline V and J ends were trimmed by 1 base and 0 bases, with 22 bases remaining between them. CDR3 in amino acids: CASSPLRQNSGSEAKNIQYF. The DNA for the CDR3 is TGTGCCAGCTCACCACTCCGCCAAAATTCGGGGTCCGAAGCCAAAAACATTCAGTACTTC.

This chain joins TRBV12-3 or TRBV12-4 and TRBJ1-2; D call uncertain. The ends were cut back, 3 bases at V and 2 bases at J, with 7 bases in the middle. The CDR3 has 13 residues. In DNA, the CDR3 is TGTGCCAGCAGTTTCGGGTGGAACTATGGCTACACCTTC. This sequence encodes CASSFGWNYGYTF.

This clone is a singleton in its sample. The CDR3 reads CATSRTGELFF. The CDR3, as DNA: TGTGCCACCAGTCGGACCGGGGAGCTGTTTTTT. The rearrangement links TRBV24-1 to TRBJ2-2; D call uncertain. Germline CDR1 KGHDR, CDR2 SFDVKD. The V gene lost 6 bases and the J gene lost 5 bases, with 3 bases spanning the gap. The CDR3 spans 11 residues.

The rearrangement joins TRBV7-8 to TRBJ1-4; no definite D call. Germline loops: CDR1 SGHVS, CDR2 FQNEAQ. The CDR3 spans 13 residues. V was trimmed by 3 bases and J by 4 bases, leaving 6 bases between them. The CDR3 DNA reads TGTGCCAGCAGCTTCTTGGGTAATGAAAAACTGTTTTTT. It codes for CASSFLGNEKLFF. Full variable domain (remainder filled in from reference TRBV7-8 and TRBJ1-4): GAGVSQSPRYKVAKRGQDVALRCDPISGHVSLFWYQQALGQGPEFLTYFQNEAQLDKSGLPSDRFFAERPEGSVSTLKIQRTQQEDSAVYLCASSFLGNEKLFFGSGTQLSVL.

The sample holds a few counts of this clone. CDR3 in DNA: TGTGCCAGTACGGGGTTGAGAGTCATGAACACTGAAGCTTTCTTT. Protein sequence: CASTGLRVMNTEAFF. The chain has TRBV19 and TRBJ1-1; D remains unclear. Germline CDR1 and CDR2: LNHDA and SQIVND (reference sequence). CDR3 size: 15 residues. Trimming removed 7 bases at V and 0 bases at J, with 15 bases between.

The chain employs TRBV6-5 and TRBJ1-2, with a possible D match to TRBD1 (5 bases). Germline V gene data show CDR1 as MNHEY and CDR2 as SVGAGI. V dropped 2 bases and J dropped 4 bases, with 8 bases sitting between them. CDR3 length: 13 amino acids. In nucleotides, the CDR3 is TGTGCCAGCAGTTACCGGGACGGCTATGGCTACACCTTC. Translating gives CASSYRDGYGYTF.

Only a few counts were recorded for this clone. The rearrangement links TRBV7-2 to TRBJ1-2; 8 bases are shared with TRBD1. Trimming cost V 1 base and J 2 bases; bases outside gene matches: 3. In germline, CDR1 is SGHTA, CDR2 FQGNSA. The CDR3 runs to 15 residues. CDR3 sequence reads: CASSLEAGGNYGYTF. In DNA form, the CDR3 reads TGTGCCAGCAGCTTAGAGGCAGGGGGCAACTATGGCTACACCTTC.